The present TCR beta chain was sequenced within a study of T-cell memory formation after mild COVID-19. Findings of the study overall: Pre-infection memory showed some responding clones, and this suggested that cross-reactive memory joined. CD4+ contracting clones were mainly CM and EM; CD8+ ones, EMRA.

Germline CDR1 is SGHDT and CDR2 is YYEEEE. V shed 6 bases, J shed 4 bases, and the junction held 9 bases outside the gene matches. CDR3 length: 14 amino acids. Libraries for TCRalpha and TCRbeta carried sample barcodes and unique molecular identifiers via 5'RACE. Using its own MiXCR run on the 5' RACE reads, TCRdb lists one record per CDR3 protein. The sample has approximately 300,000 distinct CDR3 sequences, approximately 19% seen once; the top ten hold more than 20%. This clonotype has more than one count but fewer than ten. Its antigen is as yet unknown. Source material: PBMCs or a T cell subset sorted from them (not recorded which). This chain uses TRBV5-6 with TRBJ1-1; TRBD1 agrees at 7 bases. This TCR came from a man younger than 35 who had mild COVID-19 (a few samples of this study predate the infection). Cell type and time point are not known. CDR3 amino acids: CASTFTGVGTEAFF. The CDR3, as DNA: TGTGCCAGCACCTTCACAGGGGTGGGCACTGAAGCTTTCTTT.